Shown below are 28 T cell receptor beta chains from a single sample sequenced in a study of T cell responses to AZD1222 COVID-19 vaccine. Assay used: immunoSEQ multiplex PCR; TCRdb lists only in-frame clones, some missing. The sample comprises about 98,000 clones, 86% of which are singletons, and 4% to 6% rests with the top ten. Sequencing was performed on peripheral blood, taken on day 0 of AZD1222 vaccination. The receptors shown here come from an adult in good health.

The V gene is TRBV7-2, the J gene TRBJ1-5; 10 nucleotides match TRBD1. Germline trimming cut 4 bases from V and 3 bases from J; bases unmatched to any gene: 3. The CDR3 contains 15 residues. Germline CDR1 and CDR2: SGHTA and FQGNSA. CDR3 residues: CASSSDRGINQPQHF. In nucleotides, the CDR3 is TGTGCCAGCAGCTCGGACAGGGGGATCAATCAGCCCCAGCATTTT. The variable domain in full, completed from reference TRBV7-2 and TRBJ1-5, reads GAGVSQSPSNKVTEKGKDVELRCDPISGHTALYWYRQSLGQGLEFLIYFQGNSAPDKSGLPSDRFSAERTGGSVSTLTIQRTQQEDSAVYLCASSSDRGINQPQHFGDGTRLSIL.

The chain joins TRBV6-5 to TRBJ1-5; TRBD1 is a possible D gene (5 bases). V shed 5 bases and J shed 2 bases, with 10 bases lying between them. Germline-derived CDR1 and CDR2 are MNHEY and SVGAGI. This CDR3 region has 14 residues. Here the CDR3 reads CASSQGLGNQPQHF. CDR3 DNA sequence: TGTGCCAGCAGTCAGGGATTGGGCAATCAGCCCCAGCATTTT.

The CDR3 region is CASSYGLNYGYTF. In nucleotides, the CDR3 is TGTGCCAGCAGTTACGGGTTAAACTATGGCTACACCTTC. The V and J genes are TRBV6-6 and TRBJ1-2; D is ambiguous. CDR3 length equals 13 residues. Germline V gene data show CDR1 as MNHNY and CDR2 as SVGAGI (reference sequence). V lost 2 bases and J 2 bases, leaving 6 bases between the germline ends.

The chain recombines TRBV6-5 with TRBJ1-3; TRBD1 is a possible D gene (5 bases). V was cut by 7 bases and J by 0 bases, with 10 bases left in between. The CDR3 contains 14 residues. CDR1 is MNHEY, CDR2 SVGAGI, per germline. The CDR3 is CASIDGHSGNTIYF. DNA of the CDR3: TGTGCCAGCATCGACGGACACTCTGGAAACACCATATATTTT.

V gene TRBV30 combines with J gene TRBJ1-3; D remains ambiguous. The CDR3 runs 13 residues. Germline lookup yields CDR1 GTSNPN and CDR2 SVGIG (reference sequence). V was pared by 8 bases and J by 1 base, with 12 bases between. CDR3 sequence: CAGIPASGNTIYF. In nucleotides, the CDR3 is TGTGCCGGAATTCCGGCTTCTGGAAACACCATATATTTT.

This rearrangement joins TRBV9 to TRBJ1-1; maybe TRBD1 (6 bases). The V gene's germline CDR1 is SGDLS and CDR2 YYNGEE. This CDR3 comprises 13 residues. Trimming took 5 bases from V and 7 from J, leaving 15 bases between them. CDR3 protein: CASRGPDSYEAFF. The CDR3 DNA sequence: TGTGCCAGCAGGGGACCGGACAGTTATGAAGCTTTCTTT. The whole variable domain, filled in from reference TRBV9 and TRBJ1-1, reads DSGVTQTPKHLITATGQRVTLRCSPRSGDLSVYWYQQSLDQGLQFLIQYYNGEERAKGNILERFSAQQFPDLHSELNLSSLELGDSALYFCASRGPDSYEAFFGQGTRLTVV.

V gene TRBV3-1 (or the pseudogene TRBV3-2) combines with J gene TRBJ1-3, with D hard to call. Germline CDR1 reads LGHDT; CDR2 reads YNNKEL (reference sequence). The CDR3 has 16 amino acids. V dropped 0 bases and J dropped 4 bases, with 13 bases sitting between them. CDR3 amino acids: CASSQESQQIGNTIYF. The CDR3 nucleotides read TGTGCCAGCAGCCAAGAAAGTCAGCAAATCGGAAACACCATATATTTT.

This rearrangement joins TRBV7-9 to TRBJ1-6; the D is unclear. CDR1 is SEHNR, CDR2 FQNEAQ, per germline (reference sequence). V lost 1 base to trimming and J lost 0 bases, with 4 bases between them. This CDR3 has 15 amino acids. Here the CDR3 reads CASSLESSYNSPLHF. The CDR3, as DNA: TGTGCCAGCAGCTTAGAGAGCTCCTATAATTCACCCCTCCACTTT.

The rearrangement joins TRBV29-1 to TRBJ2-1; D may match TRBD1 or TRBD2 (5 bases each). This CDR3 has 13 amino acids. Germline CDR1 SQVTM, CDR2 ANQGSEA. The germline V and J ends were trimmed by 7 bases and 2 bases, with 12 bases remaining between them. In nucleotides, the CDR3 is TGCAGCGGTCGAGGGACCACCTACAATGAGCAGTTCTTC. This gives the protein CSGRGTTYNEQFF.

The chain links TRBV24-1 to TRBJ2-3; D gene ambiguous. Germline V gene lookup returns CDR1 KGHDR and CDR2 SFDVKD. Trimming removed 4 bases at V and 4 bases at J, with 8 bases between. The CDR3 loop spans 13 amino acids. CDR3 sequence (DNA): TGTGCCACCAGTGACCCTAATCCAGATACGCAGTATTTT. Translation: CATSDPNPDTQYF.

A single count supports this clone. The chain carries TRBV9 and TRBJ2-5; TRBD1 might be the D (6 bases). Per germline, CDR1 SGDLS and CDR2 YYNGEE. The CDR3 runs to 15 residues. Trimming left V 2 bases short and J 2 bases short, with 13 bases between. In DNA form, the CDR3 reads TGTGCCAGCAGCGTTGGGGGCTACCCACAAGAGACCCAGTACTTC. It yields the protein CASSVGGYPQETQYF.

The chain has TRBV7-8 and TRBJ2-2, with D perhaps TRBD2 (5 bases). The CDR3 is made up of 14 amino acids. Trimming left V 1 base short and J 6 bases short, with 9 bases between. Germline assignment: CDR1 SGHVS and CDR2 FQNEAQ. This CDR3 reads CASSLGRRAGELFF. The CDR3 DNA reads as TGTGCCAGCAGCTTAGGACGGCGGGCCGGGGAGCTGTTTTTT. The full variable domain, with the rest looked up from reference TRBV7-8 and TRBJ2-2, is GAGVSQSPRYKVAKRGQDVALRCDPISGHVSLFWYQQALGQGPEFLTYFQNEAQLDKSGLPSDRFFAERPEGSVSTLKIQRTQQEDSAVYLCASSLGRRAGELFFGEGSRLTVL.

The V call is TRBV15, the J call TRBJ2-7; D is ambiguous. Germline V lookup: CDR1 LNHNV, CDR2 YYDKDF (reference sequence). Between the trimmed V and J ends, which lost 0 bases and 2 bases, there was a span of 11 bases. The CDR3 runs to 15 residues. CDR3 sequence (DNA): TGTGCCACCAGCAGAGATTTGACAAAACCCTACGAGCAGTACTTC. Translation: CATSRDLTKPYEQYF.

The chain joins TRBV13 to TRBJ2-1; maybe TRBD1 (5 bases). Germline lookup yields CDR1 PRHDT and CDR2 FYEKMQ (reference sequence). The V end lost 4 bases, the J end lost 5 bases, and 9 bases lay between the germline ends. This CDR3 has 13 residues. CDR3 in DNA: TGTGCCAGCAGCTCCGACAGAGACAATGAGCAGTTCTTC. This encodes CASSSDRDNEQFF.

V is TRBV15 and J is TRBJ1-6; 7 bases map to TRBD1. V lost 4 bases and J lost 8; bases outside the gene matches: 2. CDR3 size: 13 residues. Per the germline V gene, CDR1 is LNHNV and CDR2 is YYDKDF (reference sequence). CDR3 amino acids: CATSMDRYSPLHF. For the CDR3, the DNA is TGTGCCACCAGCATGGACAGGTATTCACCCCTCCACTTT.

This chain joins TRBV19 and TRBJ1-1; unclear D gene. V lost 2 bases, J lost 10 bases, and 11 bases lay in between. The CDR3 extends over 12 amino acids. Germline lookup yields CDR1 LNHDA and CDR2 SQIVND (reference sequence). Here the CDR3 DNA reads TGTGCCAGTAGTATAAAAGGGAACGGAGCTTTCTTT. This sequence encodes CASSIKGNGAFF. Complete variable domain (other parts from reference TRBV19 and TRBJ1-1): DGGITQSPKYLFRKEGQNVTLSCEQNLNHDAMYWYRQDPGQGLRLIYYSQIVNDFQKGDIAEGYSVSREKKESFPLTVTSAQKNPTAFYLCASSIKGNGAFFGQGTRLTVV.

This chain links TRBV15 with TRBJ1-2; TRBD1 agrees at 7 bases. Looked up from germline, CDR1 is LNHNV and CDR2 is YYDKDF (reference sequence). The length of the CDR3 is 13 residues. Losses at the gene ends were 5 bases for V and 4 bases for J; bases not matched to a gene: 4. The CDR3 sequence is CATSRSGGYGYTF. The CDR3 DNA is TGTGCCACCAGCCGATCAGGGGGCTATGGCTACACCTTC.

V usage is TRBV2 and J usage is TRBJ2-1; no firm D call. The CDR3 consists of 16 residues. Germline CDR1 SNHLY, CDR2 FYNNEI. Trimming removed 2 bases from V and 1 base from J, with 12 bases in between. The CDR3 DNA is TGTGCCAGCAGTGAAAGGGTTGAAAGGTCCTACAATGAGCAGTTCTTC. Residues: CASSERVERSYNEQFF.

The chain links TRBV5-1 to TRBJ2-5; D gene unclear. Germline V gene data show CDR1 as SGHRS and CDR2 as YFSETQ. This CDR3 region has 14 residues. The V end lost 1 base, the J end lost 1 base, and 8 bases lay between the germline ends. The CDR3 loop is CASSLLWVQETQYF. CDR3 in DNA: TGCGCCAGCAGCTTGCTCTGGGTCCAAGAGACCCAGTACTTC.

The chain has TRBV9 and TRBJ2-7, with D possibly matching TRBD1 (5 bases). Germline CDR1 and CDR2: SGDLS and YYNGEE. This CDR3 contains 14 residues. V was clipped by 0 bases and J by 7 bases, with 14 bases between them. The chain's CDR3 is CASSVGAGLGEQYF. The CDR3 nucleotides read TGTGCCAGCAGCGTAGGAGCAGGGCTAGGGGAGCAGTACTTC.

The chain links TRBV28 to TRBJ1-1; TRBD1 matches at 7 bases. The length of the CDR3 is 14 residues. From germline, CDR1 is MDHEN and CDR2 SYDVKM. J gave up 4 bases and V 3 bases, and 5 bases lay outside the gene matches. For the CDR3, the DNA is TGTGCCAGCAGTTTGCACCAGGGGGGCACTGAAGCTTTCTTT. Translation: CASSLHQGGTEAFF.

The chain is built from TRBV6-5 and TRBJ2-4; TRBD1 is a possible D gene (6 bases). The CDR3 has 11 amino acids. V dropped 8 bases and J dropped 6 bases, with 8 bases sitting between them. Germline values: CDR1 MNHEY, CDR2 SVGAGI. CDR3 bases: TGTGCCAGCTCCAGGGGAAACATTCAGTACTTC. It specifies CASSRGNIQYF.

This clone came up a few times. The chain carries TRBV9 and TRBJ1-2; TRBD1 is a possible D gene (6 bases). Germline V gene sequence: CDR1 SGDLS, CDR2 YYNGEE. The CDR3 loop spans 15 amino acids. Trimming shortened V by 0 bases and J by 6 bases, and 15 bases separated the two germline ends. The CDR3, as DNA: TGTGCCAGCAGCGTAGGATCAGGGGCCTCACATGGCTACACCTTC. Protein product: CASSVGSGASHGYTF.

This clone was recorded only once. V is TRBV5-1 and J is TRBJ2-3; TRBD1 or TRBD2 may be the D gene (6 bases each). This CDR3 is built from 15 residues. With 3 bases removed from V and 4 bases from J, the gap between germline ends came to 15 bases. The germline gives CDR1 SGHRS, CDR2 YFSETQ. In DNA, the CDR3 is TGCGCCAGCAGCTCGTCAGGAGGGGGTGCAGATACGCAGTATTTT. It yields the protein CASSSSGGGADTQYF.

CDR3 bases: TGCGCCAGCAGCTTGTTCGGAGGAACCTACGAGCAGTACTTC. Translation gives CASSLFGGTYEQYF. This rearrangement joins TRBV5-1 to TRBJ2-7, with D maybe TRBD2 (5 bases). The CDR3 sequence is 14 residues long. The germline V gene has CDR1 SGHRS and CDR2 YFSETQ. The V and J ends lost 1 base and 2 bases respectively, with 10 bases between them.

This clone has just one count. The rearrangement joins TRBV7-2 to TRBJ1-4, with TRBD1 identical over 8 bases. Trimming at V came to 4 bases and at J to 3 bases, leaving 4 bases not matched to a gene. The CDR3 extends over 15 amino acids. Germline V gene data show CDR1 as SGHTA and CDR2 as FQGNSA. The CDR3 region has the DNA TGTGCCAGCAGCTCACTCAGGGGGCCTAATGAAAAACTGTTTTTT. It yields the protein CASSSLRGPNEKLFF.

This sequence joins TRBV11-3 and TRBJ2-1, with D perhaps TRBD2 (6 bases). CDR3 length: 14 amino acids. The germline V gene has CDR1 SGHNT and CDR2 YENEEA. V lost 0 bases and J 6 bases, leaving 9 bases between the germline ends. CDR3 loop: CASSLDAGSNEQFF. CDR3 nucleotides: TGTGCCAGCAGCTTAGATGCGGGATCCAATGAGCAGTTCTTC.

The chain uses TRBV18 and TRBJ1-5, with D perhaps TRBD1 (5 bases). The CDR3 loop spans 14 amino acids. CDR1 and CDR2 (germline): KGHSH, LQKENI. The V gene lost 2 bases and the J gene lost 2 bases, with 7 bases spanning the gap. The CDR3 loop reads CASSPAGGNQPQHF. The CDR3 bases are TGTGCCAGCTCACCAGCGGGGGGCAATCAGCCCCAGCATTTT.